These T cell receptor beta chains were read from a single sample in a study of cytomegalovirus exposure and HLA in healthy donors. TCRdb's table, derived via immunoSEQ multiplex PCR, lists solely in-frame clones and lacks some. The sample consists of about 200,000 clones, over 70% of them appearing once. Sequenced sample: PBMCs. These receptors originate from a man aged 25 to 40 in good health and CMV-seronegative. CDR3s leave out the opening cysteine and the closing phenylalanine or tryptophan.

TRBV14,ASSQDRVAQETQY
TRBV19,ASSIDRGFGGRDSGYT
TRBV27,ASSLLGDSHGYT
TRBV4-1,ASSLGGGSDTQY
TRBV4-1,ASSQVSSGAYNEQF
TRBV11-2,ASSLVRALTGELF
TRBV10-3,AIKVGGADDGYT
TRBV27,ASSSPQGSTDTQY
TRBV6-4,ASSDSRRVGEQF
TRBV10-3,AISQGPEKLF
TRBV7-2,ASSSTGVSGNTIY